These 28 T cell receptor beta chains were all obtained from the same sample, sequenced in a study of blood T cell repertoires in COVID-19. Produced via immunoSEQ multiplex PCR; TCRdb's table is partial and in-frame only. The table has 210,000 or so clones, more than 75% seen once. Specimen: peripheral blood. These receptor sequences come from a woman in her forties with acute or convalescent COVID-19.

Concerning this clone itself: Other DNA sequences within the sample encode an identical CDR3. The chain has TRBV3-1 (or the pseudogene TRBV3-2) and TRBJ1-2; D perhaps matches TRBD1 (5 bases). The CDR3 extends over 15 amino acids. V dropped 4 bases and J dropped 6 bases, with 18 bases sitting between them. Germline CDR1 LGHDT, CDR2 YNNKEL (reference sequence). This CDR3 is CASSLGGTPPNGYTF. The CDR3 bases are TGTGCCAGCAGCCTGGGGGGGACGCCACCGAATGGCTACACCTTC.

V usage is TRBV9 and J usage is TRBJ1-1; 9 nucleotides align to TRBD1. J lost 0 bases, V lost 3 bases, and 3 bases had no gene match. The V gene's germline CDR1 is SGDLS and CDR2 YYNGEE. The CDR3 loop spans 15 amino acids. The CDR3 is CASSEGTGLNTEAFF. The CDR3 DNA reads TGTGCCAGCAGCGAAGGGACAGGGCTGAACACTGAAGCTTTCTTT.

The V and J genes are TRBV30 and TRBJ2-3; 8 bases match TRBD2. The CDR3 spans 12 residues. CDR1 is GTSNPN, CDR2 SVGIG, per germline (reference sequence). V dropped 2 bases and J dropped 5; count of bases not matched to a gene: 0. The CDR3 region is CAWSLAGDTQYF. The CDR3 DNA reads TGTGCCTGGAGTCTAGCGGGAGATACGCAGTATTTT. The full variable domain, its missing parts supplied by reference TRBV30 and TRBJ2-3, is SQTIHQWPATLVQPVGSPLSLECTVEGTSNPNLYWYRQAAGRGLQLLFYSVGIGQISSEVPQNLSASRPQDRQFILSSKKLLLSDSGFYLCAWSLAGDTQYFGPGTRLTVL.

The chain carries TRBV7-2 and TRBJ1-2, with 8 bases lining up with TRBD1. The CDR3 loop spans 14 amino acids. CDR1 and CDR2 (germline): SGHTA, FQGNSA. V shed 1 base and J 11 bases; nucleotides not matched to a gene: 9. The CDR3 protein is CASSLGAGGAGYTF. The CDR3 DNA is TGTGCCAGCAGCTTAGGGGCAGGGGGCGCGGGGTACACCTTC.

This clone has only a few counts. V is TRBV5-1 and J is TRBJ1-4; 8 bases match TRBD1. From germline, CDR1 is SGHRS and CDR2 YFSETQ. The CDR3 contains 15 residues. The ends lost 2 bases at V and 6 bases at J; junction bases unmatched: 6. This CDR3 is CASSFQGAEYEKLFF. The CDR3 region has the DNA TGCGCCAGCAGCTTCCAGGGGGCGGAATATGAAAAACTGTTTTTT.

The chain couples TRBV15 to TRBJ2-7; the D is unclear. The CDR3 extends over 13 amino acids. Germline V CDR1 and CDR2: LNHNV, YYDKDF (reference sequence). V was shortened by 3 bases and J by 2 bases, with 8 bases between the two germline ends. The CDR3 loop reads CATSSRLAYEQYF. The CDR3, as DNA: TGTGCCACCAGCAGCCGACTGGCCTACGAGCAGTACTTC.

The chain combines TRBV27 with TRBJ1-3; D is undetermined. Germline V gene lookup returns CDR1 MNHEY and CDR2 SMNVEV (reference sequence). Trimming removed 0 bases at V and 2 bases at J, with 5 bases between. The CDR3 is made up of 14 amino acids. Written as DNA, the CDR3 is TGTGCCAGCAGTTTATCAGGAGCTGGAAACACCATATATTTT. It yields the protein CASSLSGAGNTIYF.

V is TRBV5-4 and J is TRBJ2-7; 9 bases are a match to TRBD1. Losses at the gene ends were 0 bases for V and 7 bases for J; bases not matched to a gene: 8. CDR3 length: 15 residues. Germline lookup yields CDR1 SGHNT and CDR2 YYREEE (reference sequence). CDR3: CASSLGQGDHREQYF. The CDR3, as DNA: TGTGCCAGCAGCTTGGGACAGGGGGATCATAGGGAGCAGTACTTC. The full variable domain, in which reference TRBV5-4 and TRBJ2-7 provide the parts outside the CDR3, is ETGVTQSPTHLIKTRGQQVTLRCSSQSGHNTVSWYQQALGQGPQFIFQYYREEENGRGNFPPRFSGLQFPNYSSELNVNALELDDSALYLCASSLGQGDHREQYFGPGTRLTVT.

V gene TRBV7-8 combines with J gene TRBJ1-1, with a tentative D call TRBD1 (6 bases). Germline CDR1 and CDR2: SGHVS and FQNEAQ. The CDR3 runs 16 residues. Trimming left V 4 bases short and J 0 bases short, with 15 bases between. CDR3: CASSYRDPTMNTEAFF. In DNA, the CDR3 is TGTGCCAGCAGCTACAGGGATCCAACTATGAACACTGAAGCTTTCTTT. Variable domain in full (rest from reference TRBV7-8 and TRBJ1-1): GAGVSQSPRYKVAKRGQDVALRCDPISGHVSLFWYQQALGQGPEFLTYFQNEAQLDKSGLPSDRFFAERPEGSVSTLKIQRTQQEDSAVYLCASSYRDPTMNTEAFFGQGTRLTVV.

This clone was counted only a few times. V and J are TRBV24-1 and TRBJ2-3; no clear D gene. V was clipped by 9 bases and J by 2 bases, with 11 bases between them. CDR1 KGHDR and CDR2 SFDVKD come from the germline V gene. The CDR3 extends over 13 amino acids. In nucleotides, the CDR3 is TGTGCCACCGAGCCCGAGTACACAGATACGCAGTATTTT. Residues: CATEPEYTDTQYF.

The sample holds one count of this clone. The J gene is TRBJ1-1, the V gene TRBV10-1; no clear D gene. This CDR3 comprises 15 residues. Germline-derived CDR1 and CDR2 are WNHNN and SYGVQD (reference sequence). V was shortened by 3 bases and J by 1 base, with 12 bases between the two germline ends. CDR3 DNA: TGCGCCAGCAGTGAAACCCTTTCAGGGAACACTGAAGCTTTCTTT. Protein product: CASSETLSGNTEAFF.

CDR3 nucleotide sequence: TGTGCCAGCAGTTACTTGGGCAATGGAGAAAAACTGTTTTTT. It codes for CASSYLGNGEKLFF. The chain joins TRBV6-5 to TRBJ1-4; no clear D gene. With 1 base removed from V and 8 bases from J, the gap between germline ends came to 11 bases. Germline CDR1 MNHEY, CDR2 SVGAGI. The CDR3 spans 14 residues.

The rearrangement uses TRBV7-2 and TRBJ2-7; D gene unclear. V lost 5 bases to trimming and J lost 0 bases, with 17 bases between them. The CDR3 covers 16 residues. From germline, CDR1 is SGHTA and CDR2 FQGNSA. CDR3 loop: CASSPPGLLSSYEQYF. CDR3 nucleotide sequence: TGTGCCAGCAGCCCCCCGGGTCTACTAAGCTCCTACGAGCAGTACTTC.

The CDR3 sequence: CATSEPGHSSYEQYF. The DNA of the CDR3 is TGTGCCACCAGTGAACCGGGACACAGCTCCTACGAGCAGTACTTC. The chain couples TRBV15 to TRBJ2-7; the D gene is possibly TRBD1 (6 bases). Germline CDR1 LNHNV, CDR2 YYDKDF (reference sequence). Trimming pared 6 bases from V and 0 bases from J, leaving 15 bases between. The CDR3 is 15 amino acids.

The V gene is TRBV10-1, the J gene TRBJ2-7, with TRBD1 as a possible D gene (6 bases). The CDR3 covers 15 residues. CDR1 is WNHNN and CDR2 is SYGVQD in the germline V gene (reference sequence). V was trimmed by 7 bases and J by 0 bases, leaving 16 bases between them. The CDR3 loop is CASKNTDRSSYEQYF. The CDR3 nucleotides are TGCGCCAGCAAAAACACCGACAGGAGCTCCTACGAGCAGTACTTC.

The chain employs TRBV3-1 (or the pseudogene TRBV3-2) and TRBJ1-2; 7 bases align to TRBD1. CDR1 LGHDT and CDR2 YNNKEL come from the germline V gene (reference sequence). Trimming took 6 bases from V and 3 from J; bases not matched to a gene: 10. The CDR3 is made up of 15 amino acids. CDR3 in amino acids: CASRQTGANYYGYTF. CDR3 bases: TGTGCCAGCAGGCAAACAGGGGCTAACTACTATGGCTACACCTTC.

This chain joins TRBV3-1 (or the pseudogene TRBV3-2) and TRBJ2-7; D may be TRBD2 (6 bases). V lost 4 bases to trimming and J lost 6 bases, with 13 bases between them. The length of the CDR3 is 13 residues. Germline V gene data show CDR1 as LGHDT and CDR2 as YNNKEL (reference sequence). CDR3 nucleotide sequence: TGTGCCAGCAGCCCTCGGAGGGACTCCGAGCAGTACTTC. It is translated as CASSPRRDSEQYF.

The chain employs TRBV7-9 and TRBJ1-1; no clear D. The CDR3 consists of 14 residues. V was shortened by 4 bases and J by 9 bases, with 18 bases between the two germline ends. Germline lookup yields CDR1 SEHNR and CDR2 FQNEAQ (reference sequence). DNA for the CDR3: TGTGCCAGCAGCTCTGTCGTGGAGGTACCTCAAGCTTTCTTT. It codes for CASSSVVEVPQAFF.

The V call is TRBV7-2, the J call TRBJ1-3; D gene unclear. The CDR3 spans 16 residues. The V end lost 5 bases, the J end lost 1 base, and 15 bases lay between the germline ends. The germline CDR1 and CDR2 sequences are SGHTA and FQGNSA. The CDR3 spells CASSLKTTGSGNTIYF. CDR3 DNA: TGTGCCAGCAGCCTTAAAACTACTGGGTCTGGAAACACCATATATTTT.

The chain uses TRBV4-1 and TRBJ2-3, with D possibly being TRBD2 (6 bases). The V gene's germline CDR1 is MGHRA and CDR2 YSYEKL. The V end was cut by 5 bases, the J end by 0 bases, with 12 bases between. The CDR3 spans 15 residues. In DNA, the CDR3 is TGCGCCAGCAGCTGGGGGGAGATTAGCACAGATACGCAGTATTTT. Amino acids: CASSWGEISTDTQYF.

This chain links TRBV24-1 with TRBJ1-2, with D unresolved. Germline V gene lookup returns CDR1 KGHDR and CDR2 SFDVKD. V was cut by 6 bases and J by 8 bases, with 9 bases left in between. This CDR3 is built from 11 residues. The CDR3 protein is CATSSGGGYTF. CDR3 coding DNA: TGTGCCACCAGTTCCGGAGGCGGCTACACCTTC.

CDR3 DNA: TGTGCCAGCAGCTTAGTGGGGACTGAAACCTACGAGCAGTACTTC. Translation gives CASSLVGTETYEQYF. The genes are TRBV7-2 and TRBJ2-7, with a possible D match to TRBD2 (6 bases). This CDR3 has 15 residues. In germline, CDR1 is SGHTA, CDR2 FQGNSA. V dropped 1 base and J dropped 2 bases, with 12 bases sitting between them.

The V and J genes are TRBV5-4 and TRBJ2-7; unclear D gene. This CDR3 contains 13 residues. The germline CDR1 and CDR2 sequences are SGHNT and YYREEE (reference sequence). V was trimmed by 1 base and J by 0 bases, leaving 5 bases between them. CDR3 nucleotides: TGTGCCAGCAGCTTGTCTGTCTCCTACGAGCAGTACTTC. Its translation is CASSLSVSYEQYF.

The chain carries TRBV19 and TRBJ2-1, with D tentatively TRBD1 (6 bases). The V gene lost 2 bases and the J gene lost 1 base, with 6 bases spanning the gap. The germline CDR1 and CDR2 sequences are LNHDA and SQIVND (reference sequence). The CDR3 is 14 residues long. The CDR3 here is CASSIRGSYNEQFF. The CDR3 DNA reads TGTGCCAGTAGTATAAGGGGGTCCTACAATGAGCAGTTCTTC.

This clone was observed a handful of times. This rearrangement joins TRBV6-5 to TRBJ1-5; maybe TRBD1 (5 bases). Germline assignment: CDR1 MNHEY and CDR2 SVGAGI. CDR3 size: 14 residues. Trimming pared 6 bases from V and 0 bases from J, leaving 9 bases between. This CDR3 reads CASRDSYSNQPQHF. As DNA, the CDR3 is TGTGCCAGCAGAGACAGCTATAGCAATCAGCCCCAGCATTTT.

J is TRBJ2-1 and V is TRBV27; 11 bases match TRBD2. The CDR3 length is 15 residues. The ends lost 5 bases at V and 4 bases at J; junction bases unmatched: 4. CDR1 and CDR2 (germline): MNHEY, SMNVEV (reference sequence). In nucleotides, the CDR3 is TGTGCCAGCAGTATGGGACTAGCGGAGTACAATGAGCAGTTCTTC. It is translated as CASSMGLAEYNEQFF.

This clone was counted a single time. The J gene is TRBJ2-1, the V gene TRBV4-2; 13 bases map to TRBD2. J was trimmed by 9 bases and V by 6 bases; bases with no gene match: 8. The CDR3 has 15 residues. The V gene's germline CDR1 is LGHNA and CDR2 YNFKEQ. CDR3 sequence: CASREGLAGVGEQFF. Written as DNA, the CDR3 is TGTGCCAGCAGGGAAGGACTAGCGGGAGTTGGTGAGCAGTTCTTC.

There are a few counts of this clone. The rearrangement joins TRBV7-2 to TRBJ1-6; 7 bases map to TRBD1. After removal of 4 bases from V and 9 bases from J, the junction contained 6 bases not matched to a gene. Germline V gives CDR1 SGHTA, CDR2 FQGNSA. The CDR3 length is 14 residues. The CDR3 is CASSYGTDTSPLHF. CDR3 sequence (DNA): TGTGCCAGCAGCTACGGGACAGATACTTCACCCCTCCACTTT.